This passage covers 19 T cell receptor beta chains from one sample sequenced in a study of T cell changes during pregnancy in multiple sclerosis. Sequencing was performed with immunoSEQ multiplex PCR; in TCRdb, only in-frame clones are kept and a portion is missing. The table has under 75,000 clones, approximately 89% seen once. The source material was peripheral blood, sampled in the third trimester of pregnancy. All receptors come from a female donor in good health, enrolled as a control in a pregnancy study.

CDR3 sequence reads: CASSQGGPGWVTDTQYF. CDR3 DNA: TGCGCCAGCAGCCAAGGGGGGCCGGGGTGGGTCACAGATACGCAGTATTTT. The V gene is TRBV4-3, the J gene TRBJ2-3, with D tentatively TRBD1 (6 bases). CDR1 LGHNA and CDR2 YSLEER come from the germline V gene. With 1 base removed from V and 2 bases from J, the gap between germline ends came to 16 bases. The CDR3 runs 17 residues.

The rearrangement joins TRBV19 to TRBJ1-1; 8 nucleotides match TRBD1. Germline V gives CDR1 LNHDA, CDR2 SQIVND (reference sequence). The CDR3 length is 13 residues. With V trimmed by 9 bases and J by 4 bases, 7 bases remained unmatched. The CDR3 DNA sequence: TGTGCCAGCACCCGGGACAGGTCCACTGAAGCTTTCTTT. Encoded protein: CASTRDRSTEAFF.

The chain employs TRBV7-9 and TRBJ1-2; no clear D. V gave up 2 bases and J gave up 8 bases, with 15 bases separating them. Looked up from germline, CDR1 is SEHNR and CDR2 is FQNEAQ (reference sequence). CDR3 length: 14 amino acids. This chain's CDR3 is CASSLSTYHRGYTF. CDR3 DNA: TGTGCCAGCAGCTTAAGTACCTACCACCGGGGCTACACCTTC.

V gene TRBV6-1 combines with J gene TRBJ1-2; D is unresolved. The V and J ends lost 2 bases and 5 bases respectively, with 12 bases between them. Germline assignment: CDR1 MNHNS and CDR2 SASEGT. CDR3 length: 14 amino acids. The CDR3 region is CASSERRTGYGYTF. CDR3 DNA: TGTGCCAGCAGTGAACGACGAACGGGATATGGCTACACCTTC.

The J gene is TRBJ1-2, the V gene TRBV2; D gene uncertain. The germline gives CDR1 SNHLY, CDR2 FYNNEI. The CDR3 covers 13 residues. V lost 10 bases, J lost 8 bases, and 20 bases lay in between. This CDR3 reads CATKRQFDLGYTF. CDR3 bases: TGTGCCACCAAGAGACAATTTGATCTGGGCTACACCTTC. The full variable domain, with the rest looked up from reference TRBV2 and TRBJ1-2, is EPEVTQTPSHQVTQMGQEVILRCVPISNHLYFYWYRQILGQKVEFLVSFYNNEISEKSEIFDDQFSVERPDGSNFTLKIRSTKLEDSAMYFCATKRQFDLGYTFGSGTRLTVV.

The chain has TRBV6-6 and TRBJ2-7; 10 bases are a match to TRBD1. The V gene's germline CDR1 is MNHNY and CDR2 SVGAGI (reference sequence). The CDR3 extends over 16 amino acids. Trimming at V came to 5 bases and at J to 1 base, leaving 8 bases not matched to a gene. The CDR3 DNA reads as TGTGCCAGCAGTCTCCCCCCGGGACAGGGGTCCTACGAGCAGTACTTC. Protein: CASSLPPGQGSYEQYF.

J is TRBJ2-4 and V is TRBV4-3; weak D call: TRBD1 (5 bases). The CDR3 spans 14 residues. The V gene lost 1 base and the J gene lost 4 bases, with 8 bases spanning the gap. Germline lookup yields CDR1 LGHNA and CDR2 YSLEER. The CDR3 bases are TGCGCCAGCAGCCAAGGGGGCTTTAAAAACATTCAGTACTTC. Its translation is CASSQGGFKNIQYF.

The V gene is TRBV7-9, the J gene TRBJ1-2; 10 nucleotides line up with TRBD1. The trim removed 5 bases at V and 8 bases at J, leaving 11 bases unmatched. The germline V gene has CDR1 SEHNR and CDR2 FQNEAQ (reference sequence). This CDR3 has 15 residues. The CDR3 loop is CASSRRDRGPLGYTF. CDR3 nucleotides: TGTGCCAGCAGCCGCCGGGACAGGGGACCGCTGGGCTACACCTTC.

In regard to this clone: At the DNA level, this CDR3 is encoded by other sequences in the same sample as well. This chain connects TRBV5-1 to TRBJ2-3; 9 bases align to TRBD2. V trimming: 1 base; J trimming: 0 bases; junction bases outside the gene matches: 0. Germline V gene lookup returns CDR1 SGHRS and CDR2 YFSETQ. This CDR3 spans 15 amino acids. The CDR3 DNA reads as TGCGCCAGCAGCTTGCTAGCGGGGAGCACAGATACGCAGTATTTT. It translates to CASSLLAGSTDTQYF.

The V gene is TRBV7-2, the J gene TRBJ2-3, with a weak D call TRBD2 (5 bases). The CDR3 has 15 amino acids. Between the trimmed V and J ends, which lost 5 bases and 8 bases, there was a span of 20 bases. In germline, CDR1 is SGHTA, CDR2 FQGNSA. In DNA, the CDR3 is TGTGCCAGCAGCGCTAGTAGTCAGGTCGCGGGTACGCAGTATTTT. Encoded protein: CASSASSQVAGTQYF.

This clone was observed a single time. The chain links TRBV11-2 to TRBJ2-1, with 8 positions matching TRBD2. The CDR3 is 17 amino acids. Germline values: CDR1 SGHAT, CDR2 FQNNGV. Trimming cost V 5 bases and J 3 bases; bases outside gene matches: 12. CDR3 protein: CASSGGGGGTFYNEQFF. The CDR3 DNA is TGTGCCAGCAGCGGGGGAGGCGGGGGGACCTTCTACAATGAGCAGTTCTTC.

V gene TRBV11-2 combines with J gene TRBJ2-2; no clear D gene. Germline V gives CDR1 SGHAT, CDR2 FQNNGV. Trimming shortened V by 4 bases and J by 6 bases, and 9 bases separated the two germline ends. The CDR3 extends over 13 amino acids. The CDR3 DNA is TGTGCCAGCAGCTCCACATTTGCCGGGGAGCTGTTTTTT. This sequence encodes CASSSTFAGELFF.

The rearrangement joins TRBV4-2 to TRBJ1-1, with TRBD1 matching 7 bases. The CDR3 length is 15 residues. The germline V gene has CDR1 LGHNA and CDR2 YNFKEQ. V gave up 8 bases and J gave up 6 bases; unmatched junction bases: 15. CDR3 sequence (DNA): TGTGCCAGCCGCAACACAGGGGACTGGAGGTCTGAAGCTTTCTTT. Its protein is CASRNTGDWRSEAFF.

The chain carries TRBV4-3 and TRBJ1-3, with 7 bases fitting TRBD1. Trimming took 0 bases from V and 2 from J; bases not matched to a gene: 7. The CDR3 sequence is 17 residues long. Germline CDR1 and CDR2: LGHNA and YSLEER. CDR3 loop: CASSQDSEGAPGNTIYF. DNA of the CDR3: TGCGCCAGCAGCCAAGATTCGGAGGGGGCGCCTGGAAACACCATATATTTT.

The CDR3 loop is CASRGGGATNEKLFF. The CDR3 DNA reads TGTGCCAGCAGGGGGGGTGGGGCAACTAATGAAAAACTGTTTTTT. The chain couples TRBV6-1 to TRBJ1-4, with TRBD1 as a possible D gene (5 bases). CDR1 and CDR2 from the germline V gene are MNHNS and SASEGT. The CDR3 consists of 15 residues. V lost 6 bases, J lost 0 bases, and 11 bases lay in between.

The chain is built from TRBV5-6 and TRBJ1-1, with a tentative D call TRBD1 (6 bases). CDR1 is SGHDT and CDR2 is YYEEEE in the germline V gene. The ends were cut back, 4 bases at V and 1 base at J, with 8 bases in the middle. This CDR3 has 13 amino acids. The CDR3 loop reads CASSVGGNTEAFF. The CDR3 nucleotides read TGTGCCAGCAGCGTAGGGGGGAACACTGAAGCTTTCTTT.

CDR3 protein: CASSLPWGTGGTDTQYF. CDR3 in DNA: TGTGCCAGCAGCCTCCCCTGGGGGACAGGGGGCACAGATACGCAGTATTTT. The chain has TRBV5-6 and TRBJ2-3, with TRBD1 matching 10 bases. Germline CDR1 reads SGHDT; CDR2 reads YYEEEE. J lost 1 base, V lost 4 bases, and 9 bases had no gene match. The CDR3 has 17 amino acids.

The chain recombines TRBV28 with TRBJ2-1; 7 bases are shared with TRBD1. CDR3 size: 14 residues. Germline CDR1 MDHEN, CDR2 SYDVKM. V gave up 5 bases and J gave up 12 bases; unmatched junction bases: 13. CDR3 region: CASSPPGQMKGQFF. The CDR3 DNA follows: TGTGCCAGCAGTCCGCCGGGACAGATGAAAGGGCAGTTCTTC.

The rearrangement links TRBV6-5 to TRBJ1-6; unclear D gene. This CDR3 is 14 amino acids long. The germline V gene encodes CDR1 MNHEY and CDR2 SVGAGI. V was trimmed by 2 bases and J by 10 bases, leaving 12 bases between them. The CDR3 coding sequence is TGTGCCAGCAGTTACGCGGGAATTGGGTCACCCCTCCACTTT. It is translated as CASSYAGIGSPLHF.